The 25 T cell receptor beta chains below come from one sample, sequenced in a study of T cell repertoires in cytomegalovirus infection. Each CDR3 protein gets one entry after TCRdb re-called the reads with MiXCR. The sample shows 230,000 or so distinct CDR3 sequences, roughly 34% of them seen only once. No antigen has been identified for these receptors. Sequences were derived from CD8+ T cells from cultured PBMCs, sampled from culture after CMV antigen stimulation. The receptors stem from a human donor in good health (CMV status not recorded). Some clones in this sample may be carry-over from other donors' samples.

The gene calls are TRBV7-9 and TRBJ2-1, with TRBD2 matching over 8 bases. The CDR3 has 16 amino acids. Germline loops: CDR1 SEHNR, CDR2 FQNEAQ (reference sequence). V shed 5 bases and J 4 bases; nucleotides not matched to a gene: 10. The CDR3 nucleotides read TGTGCCAGCAGCCCCCAAAGGGCGGGGGGTTACAATGAGCAGTTCTTC. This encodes CASSPQRAGGYNEQFF.

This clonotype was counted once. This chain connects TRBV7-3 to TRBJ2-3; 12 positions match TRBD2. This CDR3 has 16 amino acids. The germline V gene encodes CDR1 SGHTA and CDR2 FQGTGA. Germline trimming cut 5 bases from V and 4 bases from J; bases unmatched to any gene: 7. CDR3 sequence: CASSILAGGVSDTQYF. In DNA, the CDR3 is TGTGCCAGCAGCATACTAGCGGGGGGCGTCTCAGATACGCAGTATTTT.

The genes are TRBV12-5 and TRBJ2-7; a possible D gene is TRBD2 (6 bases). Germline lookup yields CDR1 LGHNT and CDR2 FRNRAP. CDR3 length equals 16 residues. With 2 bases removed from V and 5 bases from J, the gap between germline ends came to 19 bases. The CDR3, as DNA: TGTGCTAGTGGTTTGAATCCGGGACTGGATCGTCACGAGCAGTACTTC. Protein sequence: CASGLNPGLDRHEQYF.

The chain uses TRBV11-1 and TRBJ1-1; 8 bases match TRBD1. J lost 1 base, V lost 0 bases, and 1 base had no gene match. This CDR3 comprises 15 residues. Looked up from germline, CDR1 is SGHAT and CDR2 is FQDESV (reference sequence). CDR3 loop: CASSLAGTGNTEAFF. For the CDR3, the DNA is TGTGCCAGCAGCTTAGCCGGGACAGGGAACACTGAAGCTTTCTTT.

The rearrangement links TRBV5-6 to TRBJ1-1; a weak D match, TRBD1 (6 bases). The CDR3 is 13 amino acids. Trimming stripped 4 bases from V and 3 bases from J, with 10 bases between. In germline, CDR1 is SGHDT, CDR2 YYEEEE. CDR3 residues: CASSMQGYTEAFF. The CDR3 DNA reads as TGTGCCAGCAGCATGCAGGGGTACACTGAAGCTTTCTTT.

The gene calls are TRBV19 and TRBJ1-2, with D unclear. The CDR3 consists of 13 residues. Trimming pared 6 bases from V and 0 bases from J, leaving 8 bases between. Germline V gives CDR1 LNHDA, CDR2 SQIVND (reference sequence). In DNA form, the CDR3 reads TGTGCCAGTAGGGGCACTCCTAACTATGGCTACACCTTC. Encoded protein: CASRGTPNYGYTF.

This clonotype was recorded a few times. The CDR3 spells CASSPGQVYSYEQYF. CDR3 bases: TGTGCCAGCAGCCCCGGACAGGTCTACTCCTACGAGCAGTACTTC. The chain couples TRBV7-9 to TRBJ2-7; TRBD1 matches at 7 bases. The CDR3 sequence is 15 residues long. The germline V gene encodes CDR1 SEHNR and CDR2 FQNEAQ (reference sequence). With 5 bases clipped from V and 0 bases from J, the junction kept 7 bases outside the gene matches.

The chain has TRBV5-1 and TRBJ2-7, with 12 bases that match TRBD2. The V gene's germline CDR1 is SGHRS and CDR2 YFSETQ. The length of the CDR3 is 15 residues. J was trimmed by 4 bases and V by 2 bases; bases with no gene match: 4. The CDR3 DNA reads TGCGCCAGCAGCTTTGGACTAGCGGGAATTTACGAGCAGTACTTC. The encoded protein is CASSFGLAGIYEQYF.

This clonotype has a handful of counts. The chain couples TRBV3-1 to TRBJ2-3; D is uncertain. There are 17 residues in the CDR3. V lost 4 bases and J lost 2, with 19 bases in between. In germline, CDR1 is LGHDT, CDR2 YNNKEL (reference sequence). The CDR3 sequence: CASSPSRVRLFTDTQYF. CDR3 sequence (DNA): TGTGCCAGCAGCCCCAGCCGCGTCCGATTATTCACAGATACGCAGTATTTT.

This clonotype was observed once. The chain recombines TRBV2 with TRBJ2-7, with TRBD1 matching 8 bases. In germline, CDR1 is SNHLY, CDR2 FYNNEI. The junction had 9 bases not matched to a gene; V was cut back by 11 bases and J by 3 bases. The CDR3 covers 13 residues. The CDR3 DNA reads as TGTGCCGTGGACAGGGCTCAGGACTACGAGCAGTACTTC. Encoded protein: CAVDRAQDYEQYF. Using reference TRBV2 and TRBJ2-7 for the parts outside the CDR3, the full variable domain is EPEVTQTPSHQVTQMGQEVILRCVPISNHLYFYWYRQILGQKVEFLVSFYNNEISEKSEIFDDQFSVERPDGSNFTLKIRSTKLEDSAMYFCAVDRAQDYEQYFGPGTRLTVT.

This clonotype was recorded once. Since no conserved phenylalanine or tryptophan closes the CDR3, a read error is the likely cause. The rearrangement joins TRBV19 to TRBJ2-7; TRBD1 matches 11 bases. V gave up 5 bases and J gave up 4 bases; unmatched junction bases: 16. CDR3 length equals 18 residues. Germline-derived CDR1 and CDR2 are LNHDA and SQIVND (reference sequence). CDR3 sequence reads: CASSPRSPRTGGSYEQYL. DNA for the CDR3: TGTGCCAGTAGTCCACGATCGCCAAGGACAGGGGGCTCGTACGAGCAGTACTTA.

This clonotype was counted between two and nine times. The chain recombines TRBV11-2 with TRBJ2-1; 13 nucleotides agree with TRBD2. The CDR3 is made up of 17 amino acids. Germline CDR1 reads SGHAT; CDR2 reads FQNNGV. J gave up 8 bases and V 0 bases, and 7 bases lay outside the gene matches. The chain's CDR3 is CASSLERTSGSTYEQFF. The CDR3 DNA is TGTGCCAGCAGCTTAGAGAGGACTAGCGGGAGTACCTATGAGCAGTTCTTC.

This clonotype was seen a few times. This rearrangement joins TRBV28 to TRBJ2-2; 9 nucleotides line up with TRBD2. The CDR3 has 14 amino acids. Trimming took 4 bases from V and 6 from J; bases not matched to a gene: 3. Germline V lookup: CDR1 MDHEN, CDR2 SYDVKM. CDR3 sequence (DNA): TGTGCCAGCAGTTACAGCGGGAGGCCCGGGGAGCTGTTTTTT. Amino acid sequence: CASSYSGRPGELFF.

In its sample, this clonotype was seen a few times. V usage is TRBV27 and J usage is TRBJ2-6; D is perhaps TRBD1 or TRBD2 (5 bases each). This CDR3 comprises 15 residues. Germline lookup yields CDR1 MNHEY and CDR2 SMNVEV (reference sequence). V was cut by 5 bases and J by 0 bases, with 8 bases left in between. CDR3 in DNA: TGTGCCAGCAGTCTGGGGGACTCTGGGGCCAACGTCCTGACTTTC. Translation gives CASSLGDSGANVLTF.

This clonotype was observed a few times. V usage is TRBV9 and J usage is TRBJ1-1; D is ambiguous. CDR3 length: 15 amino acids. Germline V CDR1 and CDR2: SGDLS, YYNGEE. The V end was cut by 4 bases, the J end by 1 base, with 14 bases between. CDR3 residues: CASSPQTASNTEAFF. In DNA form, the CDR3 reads TGTGCCAGCAGCCCCCAGACGGCTTCGAACACTGAAGCTTTCTTT.

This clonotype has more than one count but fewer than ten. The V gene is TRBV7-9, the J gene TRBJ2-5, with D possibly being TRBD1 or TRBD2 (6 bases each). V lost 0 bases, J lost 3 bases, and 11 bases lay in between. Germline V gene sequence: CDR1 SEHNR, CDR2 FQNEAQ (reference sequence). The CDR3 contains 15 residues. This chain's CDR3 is CASSLAGGDEETQYF. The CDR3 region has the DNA TGTGCCAGCAGCTTAGCCGGGGGCGACGAAGAGACCCAGTACTTC.

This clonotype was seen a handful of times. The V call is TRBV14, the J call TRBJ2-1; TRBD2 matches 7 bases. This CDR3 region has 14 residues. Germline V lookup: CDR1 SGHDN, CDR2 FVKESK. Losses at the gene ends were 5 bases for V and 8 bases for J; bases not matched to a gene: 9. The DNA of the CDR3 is TGTGCCAGCAGCAAGGGACTATCGGCGGATGAGCAGTTCTTC. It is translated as CASSKGLSADEQFF.

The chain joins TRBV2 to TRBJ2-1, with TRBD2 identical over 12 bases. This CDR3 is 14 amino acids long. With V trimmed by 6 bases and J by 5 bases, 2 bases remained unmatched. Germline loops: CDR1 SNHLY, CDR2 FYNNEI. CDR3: CASRLAGGNNEQFF. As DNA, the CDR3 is TGTGCCAGCAGACTAGCGGGAGGAAACAATGAGCAGTTCTTC.

The CDR3 region has the DNA TGTGCCAGCAGTTTCGGTATTGGGCAGGGGGCAAGGAACACTGAAGCTTTCTTT. It yields the protein CASSFGIGQGARNTEAFF. The J gene is TRBJ1-1, the V gene TRBV12-3 or TRBV12-4; 8 nucleotides agree with TRBD1. V lost 3 bases, J lost 1 base, and 13 bases stayed unmatched. This CDR3 is built from 18 residues.

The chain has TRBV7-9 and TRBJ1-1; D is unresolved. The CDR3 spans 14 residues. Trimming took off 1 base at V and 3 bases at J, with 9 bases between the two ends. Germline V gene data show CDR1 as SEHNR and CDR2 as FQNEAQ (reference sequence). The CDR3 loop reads CASSLVNGDTEAFF. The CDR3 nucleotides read TGTGCCAGCAGCTTAGTGAACGGGGACACTGAAGCTTTCTTT. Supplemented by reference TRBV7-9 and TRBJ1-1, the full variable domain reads DTGVSQNPRHKITKRGQNVTFRCDPISEHNRLYWYRQTLGQGPEFLTYFQNEAQLEKSRLLSDRFSAERPKGSFSTLEIQRTEQGDSAMYLCASSLVNGDTEAFFGQGTRLTVV.

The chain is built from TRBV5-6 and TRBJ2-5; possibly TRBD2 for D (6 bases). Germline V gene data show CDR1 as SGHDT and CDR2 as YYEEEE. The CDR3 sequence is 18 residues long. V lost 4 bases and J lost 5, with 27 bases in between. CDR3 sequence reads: CASSPLERVDSGGETQYF. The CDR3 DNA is TGTGCCAGCAGCCCCCTGGAGCGGGTCGACTCCGGTGGGGAGACCCAGTACTTC.

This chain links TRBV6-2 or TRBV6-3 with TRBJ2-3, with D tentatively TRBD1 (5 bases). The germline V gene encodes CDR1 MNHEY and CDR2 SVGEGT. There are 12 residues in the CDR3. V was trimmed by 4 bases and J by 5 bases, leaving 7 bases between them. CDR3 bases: TGTGCCAGCAGTTCGGACATAGATACGCAGTATTTT. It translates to CASSSDIDTQYF.

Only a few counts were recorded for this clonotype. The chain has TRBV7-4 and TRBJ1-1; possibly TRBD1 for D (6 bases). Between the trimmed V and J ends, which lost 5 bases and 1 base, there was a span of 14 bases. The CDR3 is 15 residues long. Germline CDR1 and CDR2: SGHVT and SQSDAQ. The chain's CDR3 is CASSAGEQGNTEAFF. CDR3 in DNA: TGTGCCAGCAGCGCCGGGGAACAGGGGAACACTGAAGCTTTCTTT.

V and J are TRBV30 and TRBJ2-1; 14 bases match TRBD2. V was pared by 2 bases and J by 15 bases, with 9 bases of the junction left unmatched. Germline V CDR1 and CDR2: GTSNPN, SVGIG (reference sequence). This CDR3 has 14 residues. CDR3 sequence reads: CAWSIGTSGSLPFF. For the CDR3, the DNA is TGTGCCTGGAGTATCGGGACTAGCGGGAGTTTACCGTTCTTC.

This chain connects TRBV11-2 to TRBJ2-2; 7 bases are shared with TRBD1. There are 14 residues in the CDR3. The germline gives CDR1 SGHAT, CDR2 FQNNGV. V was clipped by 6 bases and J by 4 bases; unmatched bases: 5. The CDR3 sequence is CASSGTDLTGELFF. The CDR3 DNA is TGTGCCAGCAGTGGGACAGACCTCACCGGGGAGCTGTTTTTT.